This entry concerns a single T cell receptor (beta chain). Per the original data handling: Amplification with reference gene primers provided the estimates of nucleated cell counts. Profiling relied on immunoSEQ multiplex PCR, and the TCRdb table lists in-frame clones only, not all of them. The V and J calls and clone size are taken from that table; D and trimming were inferred from the DNA. Of fewer than 700,000 clones in the sample, approximately 91% were seen once. The data stem from a study of blood T cell repertoires in COVID-19. About the research overall: T cells, B-cell-depleted T cells, or PBMCs provided the cDNA or gDNA that served as material.

CDR1 and CDR2 (germline): KGHDR, SFDVKD. Deletions cut 1 base from V and 5 bases from J, with 11 bases between. CDR3 length equals 15 residues. Patients of the Seattle cohort, enrolled during active infection, were followed longitudinally. Sample: peripheral blood. The source is a woman between 50 and 59 years old with COVID-19, enrolled during active disease. The rearrangement joins TRBV24-1 to TRBJ1-5; D possibly corresponds to TRBD1 (6 bases). CDR3 region: CATSDLRGSDQPQHF. CDR3 coding DNA: TGTGCCACCAGTGATTTAAGGGGGAGTGATCAGCCCCAGCATTTT.